The 21 T cell receptor beta chains presented below share a single source sample, sequenced in a study of T cell responses to AZD1222 COVID-19 vaccine. Measured with immunoSEQ multiplex PCR; TCRdb has only the in-frame clones, and not every one. The table shows some 140,000 clones, with about 92% occurring only once. Sequenced here: peripheral blood, sampled on day 0 of AZD1222 vaccination. The receptors derive from an adult in good health.

The chain uses TRBV5-4 and TRBJ1-1; a weak D match, TRBD1 (5 bases). Germline lookup yields CDR1 SGHNT and CDR2 YYREEE (reference sequence). Trimming shortened V by 4 bases and J by 1 base, and 20 bases separated the two germline ends. This CDR3 region has 17 residues. The CDR3 DNA follows: TGTGCCAGCAGCCTAGGTCCCCAGGGTGCGGCGAACACTGAAGCTTTCTTT. Its translation: CASSLGPQGAANTEAFF. Combining the CDR3 with reference TRBV5-4 and TRBJ1-1 gives the whole variable domain ETGVTQSPTHLIKTRGQQVTLRCSSQSGHNTVSWYQQALGQGPQFIFQYYREEENGRGNFPPRFSGLQFPNYSSELNVNALELDDSALYLCASSLGPQGAANTEAFFGQGTRLTVV.

This rearrangement joins TRBV18 to TRBJ2-7; 8 bases are shared with TRBD1. V dropped 6 bases and J dropped 8; count of bases not matched to a gene: 12. This CDR3 is built from 14 residues. CDR1 KGHSH and CDR2 LQKENI come from the germline V gene. The CDR3 sequence is CASSPGTGRTQQYF. CDR3 in DNA: TGTGCCAGCTCCCCTGGGACAGGAAGGACTCAGCAGTACTTC.

The V gene is TRBV19, the J gene TRBJ1-1; D ambiguous. With 3 bases removed from V and 1 base from J, the gap between germline ends came to 12 bases. CDR3 size: 15 residues. Germline assignment: CDR1 LNHDA and CDR2 SQIVND (reference sequence). The CDR3 DNA sequence: TGTGCCAGTAGTATTCCCCAATTAGGGAACACTGAAGCTTTCTTT. It codes for CASSIPQLGNTEAFF.

This sequence joins TRBV11-3 and TRBJ2-1, with 12 positions matching TRBD2. The CDR3 runs to 15 residues. Losses at the gene ends were 3 bases for V and 8 bases for J; bases not matched to a gene: 5. Per the germline V gene, CDR1 is SGHNT and CDR2 is YENEEA. CDR3 residues: CASSFGTSGLDEQFF. CDR3 DNA sequence: TGTGCCAGCAGCTTCGGGACTAGCGGGTTGGATGAGCAGTTCTTC.

CDR3 sequence (DNA): TGTGCCAGTAGCCCAACCGGACTAGACGAGCAGTACTTC. Protein sequence: CASSPTGLDEQYF. The chain joins TRBV19 to TRBJ2-7; TRBD2 matches 7 bases. Trimming cost V 6 bases and J 5 bases; bases outside gene matches: 7. In germline, CDR1 is LNHDA, CDR2 SQIVND (reference sequence). This CDR3 has 13 amino acids. The entire variable domain, with the rest obtained from reference TRBV19 and TRBJ2-7, is as follows: DGGITQSPKYLFRKEGQNVTLSCEQNLNHDAMYWYRQDPGQGLRLIYYSQIVNDFQKGDIAEGYSVSREKKESFPLTVTSAQKNPTAFYLCASSPTGLDEQYFGPGTRLTVT.

The chain combines TRBV28 with TRBJ1-1; 8 bases map to TRBD1. CDR3 length equals 14 residues. Trimming cost V 5 bases and J 5 bases; bases outside gene matches: 7. Germline V gene lookup returns CDR1 MDHEN and CDR2 SYDVKM. The CDR3 DNA is TGTGCCAGCAGTGACACAGGGGGGAGAACTGAAGCTTTCTTT. This sequence encodes CASSDTGGRTEAFF.

The rearrangement uses TRBV7-2 and TRBJ1-1; a weak D match, TRBD1 (6 bases). V was shortened by 3 bases and J by 8 bases, with 13 bases between the two germline ends. Germline CDR1 is SGHTA and CDR2 is FQGNSA. The CDR3 sequence is 13 residues long. The CDR3 loop is CASSFRQVGEAFF. The CDR3 coding sequence is TGTGCCAGCAGCTTTCGACAGGTTGGCGAAGCTTTCTTT.

This chain uses TRBV5-6 with TRBJ1-4, with TRBD1 matching over 9 bases. V lost 0 bases and J lost 8; bases outside the gene matches: 5. Germline CDR1 and CDR2: SGHDT and YYEEEE. There are 15 residues in the CDR3. CDR3 in DNA: TGTGCCAGCAGCTTGGTTGGGACAGGGCAGGAAAAACTGTTTTTT. This translates into CASSLVGTGQEKLFF.

The chain couples TRBV15 to TRBJ2-1, with 7 bases fitting TRBD1. V lost 0 bases to trimming and J lost 0 bases; unmatched junction nucleotides: 8. Germline V lookup: CDR1 LNHNV, CDR2 YYDKDF (reference sequence). CDR3 length: 18 amino acids. The CDR3 DNA reads as TGTGCCACCAGCAGAGATCTCGGAACAGGGGTCTCCTACAATGAGCAGTTCTTC. Its translation: CATSRDLGTGVSYNEQFF.

CDR3 region: CASSVRAEEPTDTQYF. The CDR3 coding sequence is TGTGCCAGCAGCGTAAGGGCGGAGGAGCCCACAGATACGCAGTATTTT. The chain couples TRBV9 to TRBJ2-3, with D tentatively TRBD2 (5 bases). V dropped 1 base and J dropped 2 bases, with 14 bases sitting between them. The CDR3 contains 16 residues. Germline CDR1 SGDLS, CDR2 YYNGEE.

In this sample, this clone turned up a few times. The chain recombines TRBV7-9 with TRBJ2-3; a weak D match, TRBD2 (6 bases). V gave up 5 bases and J gave up 5 bases, with 11 bases separating them. The CDR3 is 13 residues long. Looked up from germline, CDR1 is SEHNR and CDR2 is FQNEAQ (reference sequence). CDR3 in amino acids: CASSPRGGDTQYF. CDR3 nucleotides: TGTGCCAGCAGCCCGAGGGGAGGAGATACGCAGTATTTT.

This clone was detected once. The chain links TRBV18 to TRBJ2-7; TRBD1 aligns across 11 bases. The CDR3 is 16 amino acids. Germline V gene lookup returns CDR1 KGHSH and CDR2 LQKENI. V trimming: 2 bases; J trimming: 3 bases; junction bases outside the gene matches: 6. CDR3 bases: TGTGCCAGCTCACCAAGGGTCGGGACAGGGGGCTACGAGCAGTACTTC. Protein sequence: CASSPRVGTGGYEQYF.

The chain uses TRBV5-6 and TRBJ2-7; TRBD1 aligns across 7 bases. The CDR3 totals 15 residues. J lost 5 bases, V lost 2 bases, and 10 bases had no gene match. The germline gives CDR1 SGHDT, CDR2 YYEEEE. CDR3 sequence: CASSFPPRTGDEQYF. Here the CDR3 DNA reads TGTGCCAGCAGCTTCCCCCCCAGGACAGGTGACGAGCAGTACTTC.

This sequence joins TRBV10-3 and TRBJ1-1; D perhaps matches TRBD1 (6 bases). CDR1 and CDR2 from the germline V gene are ENHRY and SYGVKD. The V end lost 10 bases, the J end lost 4 bases, and 13 bases lay between the germline ends. This CDR3 has 12 residues. CDR3 amino acids: CATNREGTEAFF. Here the CDR3 DNA reads TGTGCCACGAACAGGGAGGGCACTGAAGCTTTCTTT.

This chain uses TRBV7-2 with TRBJ1-3; weak D call: TRBD1 (5 bases). There are 16 residues in the CDR3. Trimming took 4 bases from V and 5 from J, leaving 18 bases between them. Germline values: CDR1 SGHTA, CDR2 FQGNSA. CDR3 nucleotide sequence: TGTGCCAGCAGCTCAAATTTCAGGGTGTCGAGAAACACCATATATTTT. Amino acid sequence: CASSSNFRVSRNTIYF.

This chain joins TRBV5-1 and TRBJ2-3, with 9 bases that match TRBD1. The CDR3 spans 16 residues. Per the germline V gene, CDR1 is SGHRS and CDR2 is YFSETQ. The J segment lost 6 bases and the V segment lost 0 bases, leaving 8 bases of the junction unmatched. The CDR3 here is CASSLVPDRGSDTQYF. The CDR3 region has the DNA TGCGCCAGCAGCTTGGTTCCGGACAGGGGCTCGGATACGCAGTATTTT.

The V call is TRBV12-3 or TRBV12-4, the J call TRBJ2-7, with a tentative D call TRBD1 (6 bases). The CDR3 contains 13 residues. Trimming cost V 5 bases and J 7 bases, with 15 bases left between them. CDR3: CASSTAQDREQYF. The CDR3 region has the DNA TGTGCCAGCAGTACAGCCCAGGACAGAGAGCAGTACTTC.

This chain links TRBV3-1 (or the pseudogene TRBV3-2) with TRBJ1-2, with a weak D call TRBD1 (6 bases). CDR1 and CDR2 (germline): LGHDT, YNNKEL (reference sequence). Trimming pared 0 bases from V and 5 bases from J, leaving 19 bases between. The CDR3 has 17 residues. The CDR3: CASSQERGRTLSYGYTF. The CDR3 DNA sequence: TGTGCCAGCAGCCAAGAACGGGGGCGGACCCTATCATATGGCTACACCTTC.

This sequence joins TRBV12-5 and TRBJ2-2; possibly TRBD1 for D (5 bases). This CDR3 has 14 residues. V shed 1 base and J shed 5 bases, with 8 bases lying between them. CDR1 is LGHNT, CDR2 FRNRAP, per germline. Here the CDR3 DNA reads TGTGCTAGTGGTTTGGGCCCAGGGACCGGGGAGCTGTTTTTT. This sequence encodes CASGLGPGTGELFF.

Comment on this clone: The sample carries other DNA sequences with the same CDR3. This chain joins TRBV7-8 and TRBJ1-1; no reliable D call. Germline V gene data show CDR1 as SGHVS and CDR2 as FQNEAQ. The CDR3 is made up of 15 amino acids. The V gene lost 1 base and the J gene lost 4 bases, with 13 bases spanning the gap. The CDR3 protein is CASSLGGGLGTEAFF. Here the CDR3 DNA reads TGTGCCAGCAGCTTAGGAGGAGGGTTGGGCACTGAAGCTTTCTTT.

This chain uses TRBV29-1 with TRBJ2-3; D is perhaps TRBD1 or TRBD2 (5 bases each). Germline V gene data show CDR1 as SQVTM and CDR2 as ANQGSEA. Deletions cut 3 bases from V and 1 base from J, with 14 bases between. This CDR3 has 15 residues. The CDR3 DNA follows: TGCAGCGTTGACGTACCGGGACGCGGCACAGATACGCAGTATTTT. It encodes CSVDVPGRGTDTQYF.